The clone carrying this TCR beta chain showed up many times. Antigen: not known. This sample stems from a study of identical twins. General study findings and limits: Analyses based on zero insertions could be partly confounded by invariant MAIT and iNKT cells. Insertion counts were lower in abundant cord blood beta clonotypes, a trend that memory repertoires did not show. It was cross-sectional statistical analysis, not following the same donors, that the conclusions relied on.

The CDR3 covers 13 residues. Germline V gene lookup returns CDR1 ENHRY and CDR2 SYGVKD. Trimming stripped 3 bases from V and 1 base from J, with 6 bases between. A universal primer site came from template switching; cDNA carried unique molecular identifiers. TCRdb re-analysed the 5' RACE reads in MiXCR, keeping a single row per CDR3 protein. Here the sample spans roughly 1,500,000 distinct CDR3 sequences, around a third being singletons. The rearrangement joins TRBV10-3 to TRBJ1-2, with D possibly matching TRBD1 (5 bases). The material sequenced was cord blood. The source is a newborn girl in good health. CDR3 loop: CAISDRDNYGYTF. The CDR3 nucleotides are TGTGCCATCAGTGACAGGGATAACTATGGCTACACCTTC.